A single T cell receptor (beta chain) is shown here with its context. The specificity of this receptor is unknown. No quality values exist for individual bases; no much larger clone is one base distant. The sample belongs to a study of vaccination and CD4 T cells after COVID-19 (dated 2022 in TCRdb). Regarding the study in general: Convalescent patients had a positive SARS-CoV-2 result on nasal swab PCR, and of these patients, several had mild disease and one had severe disease. Each participant got two doses of either the Pfizer-BioNTech BNT162b2 vaccine (n=8) or the Moderna mRNA-1273 vaccine (n=2). Culture stimuli were overlapping spike peptide pools from SARS-CoV-2 and from the common cold coronaviruses HCoV-NL63, HCoV-OC43 and HCoV-229E. In approximately eleven COVID-19 convalescent patients and a handful of infection-naive healthy vaccine recipients, the spike-specific CD4+ TCR repertoire before mRNA vaccination was compared with the repertoire after mRNA vaccination. The convalescent cohort included six males and four females, with two Hispanic individuals, seven Caucasians, two Asians and one multiracial person. Post-COVID blood samples were collected from convalescent patients a median of roughly 100 days after diagnosis, with a range of about 30 to 170 days. The time from the second vaccine dose to post-vaccine blood sampling had a median of roughly 77 days and ranged from roughly 13 to 241 days. Control cultures received a CEFX viral epitope pool as the positive control, an HIV-1 Nef peptide pool as the negative control, or no peptide.

The CDR1 and CDR2 encoded by the germline V gene (reference sequence) are DFQATT and SNEGSKA. The CDR3 covers 13 residues, taking in both the cysteine and the phenylalanine. Kept here is only the CDR3 DNA, which spans 39 bases and is read in frame from base 1. V sheds 4 bases and J sheds 1 base, leaving 10 bases between their ends. The investigation overall reported the following: Among convalescent patients, a median around 89% of the SARS-CoV-2-reactive clones seen after vaccination appeared only after vaccination, which suggests priming specific to the vaccine. Only a relatively small number of convalescent patients were included in the study, and early timepoints following natural infection were not analyzed. Of the vaccine-specific clones found in convalescent patients, nearly all (304 of 307) were mono-reactive for SARS-CoV-2 spike instead of being cross-reactive with common cold coronaviruses. An increase in the median number of SARS-CoV-2-reactive clonotypes from 20 to 25 after infection to approximately 41 after vaccination was observed, but the change was not found to be significant.

Library preparation used PCR. TCR sequencing of DNA from cultured CD4+ T cells used the Oncomine TCR Beta short-read assay at the Johns Hopkins FTIC core. The QIAamp micro DNA kit was used to extract genomic DNA from the cultured CD4+ T cells. Oncomine TCR Beta libraries made from cultured CD4+ T cells were pooled using unique dual indexes and sequenced on an Illumina iSeq 100. Processing in the source paper ran as follows. Non-productive sequences were removed, and CDR3s that did not start with C, did not end with F or W, or were shorter than 7 amino acids were discarded. Antigen-specific clonotypes were identified using the MANAFEST web application through comparison of peptide-stimulated wells with reference and other culture wells. An FDR below 0.05, an odds ratio above 5, and a productive frequency above 0.1% in at least two of three replicate wells were required for clones to be considered positive. A clonotype counted as cross-reactive if it showed significant expansion both in the SARS-CoV-2 spike wells and in at least one common cold coronavirus spike condition. Levenshtein distances (stringdist) and unrooted phylogenetic trees (ape) in R version 3.6.1 were used to assess CDR3 homology. TCRdb passed the public sequencing reads through fastp at Q25 and MiXCR, retaining productive beta sequences. Entries are consolidated by CDR3 protein sequence, retaining the most common genes and DNA. Clone size and V and J calls follow TCRdb, not the original study. The sample table shows about 10,000 distinct CDR3 sequences, and approximately 32% are seen once. Clones ranked in the top ten supply 15% to 18% of the sample.

Per the publication, the treatment or condition label means: roughly ten-day PBMC culture with coronavirus spike peptide pools or control peptides (ViraFEST assay). The ViraFEST assay, used in the study, expanded antigen-specific T cells with peptide pools and then identified the expanded clonotypes through TCR sequencing. Positive SARS-CoV-2 PCR tests in the convalescent patients dated from March to December 2020, before Alpha, Beta and Delta variants emerged in the United States. About 2 million PBMCs per well were cultured in IMDM with roughly 5% human AB serum and 8 to 10 IU/ml IL-2, plus 10 ug/ml peptide pools. On days 3 and 7, half of the culture medium was replaced with fresh IL-2-containing medium. CD4+ T cells were isolated after approximately ten days of culture through negative selection using the EasySep CD4+ T cell isolation kit. Ficoll-Paque Plus gradient centrifugation was used to isolate PBMCs from whole blood, and the isolated PBMCs were then either used fresh or cryopreserved at -140C. Culture conditions were generally each tested in triplicate wells.

This chain joins TRBV20-1 to TRBJ1-1; the D gene is unclear. The input for sequencing was CD4+ T cells from blood, cultured in vitro, taken after SARS-CoV-2 vaccination. The clonotype was recovered from a human donor who had recovered from COVID-19. The CDR3 loop reads CSATRFRNTEAFF. The nucleotides read TGCAGTGCTACACGGTTCAGGAACACTGAAGCTTTCTTT.